This TCR beta chain came from a study of T cell responses to AZD1222 COVID-19 vaccine. Concerning this clone itself: Its antigen is as yet unknown.

Sequencing was performed with immunoSEQ multiplex PCR; in TCRdb, only in-frame clones are kept and a portion is missing. The repertoire has about 140,000 clones, 65% to 90% of them found once; the top ten carry less than 9.5%. General observations from the study: Nearly half of spike-specific TCRs reportedly target variant regions that are unmutated in the B.1.351 and B.1.1.7 variants.

The starting material was peripheral blood, obtained 28 days after the second dose of the MenACWY control vaccine. The clonotype was recovered from an adult who received the MenACWY meningococcal vaccine as a control.

CDR3 in amino acids: CASSPRQNSPLHF. The CDR3 nucleotides are TGTGCCAGCAGCCCTAGACAGAATTCACCCCTCCACTTT. The chain couples TRBV7-9 to TRBJ1-6; possibly TRBD1 for D (5 bases). The germline V and J ends were trimmed by 5 bases and 7 bases, with 9 bases remaining between them. Germline lookup yields CDR1 SEHNR and CDR2 FQNEAQ (reference sequence). The CDR3 covers 13 residues.